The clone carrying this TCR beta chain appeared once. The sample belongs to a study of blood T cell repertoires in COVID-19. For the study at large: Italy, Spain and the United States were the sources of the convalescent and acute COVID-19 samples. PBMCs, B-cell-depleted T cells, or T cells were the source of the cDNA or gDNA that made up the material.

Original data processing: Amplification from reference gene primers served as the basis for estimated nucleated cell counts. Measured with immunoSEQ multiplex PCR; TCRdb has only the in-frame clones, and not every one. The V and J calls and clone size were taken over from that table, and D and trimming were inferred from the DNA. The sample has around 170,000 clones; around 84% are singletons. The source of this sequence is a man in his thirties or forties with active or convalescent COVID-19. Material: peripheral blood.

In DNA, the CDR3 is TGTGCCACCAGTGATCCCGGACAGAGTATGGCAGATACGCAGTATTTT. This gives the protein CATSDPGQSMADTQYF. The chain links TRBV24-1 to TRBJ2-3, with D tentatively TRBD1 (6 bases). Trimming shortened V by 3 bases and J by 4 bases, and 16 bases separated the two germline ends. CDR1 and CDR2 from the germline V gene are KGHDR and SFDVKD. CDR3 length: 16 residues.